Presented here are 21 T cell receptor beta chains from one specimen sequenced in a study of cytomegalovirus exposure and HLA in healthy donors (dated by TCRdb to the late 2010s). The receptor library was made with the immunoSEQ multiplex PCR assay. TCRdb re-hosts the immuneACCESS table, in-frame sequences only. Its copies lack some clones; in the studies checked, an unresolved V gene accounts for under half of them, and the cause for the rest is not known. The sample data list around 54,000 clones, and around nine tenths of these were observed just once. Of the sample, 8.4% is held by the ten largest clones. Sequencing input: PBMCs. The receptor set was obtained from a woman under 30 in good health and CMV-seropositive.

CDR3 bases: TGCGCCAGCAGTGAGTCTCGGACAGGTAGTGGCTACACCTTC. Protein: CASSESRTGSGYTF. J is TRBJ1-2 and V is TRBV10-2; 7 nucleotides align to TRBD1. The J segment lost 7 bases and the V segment lost 0 bases, leaving 5 bases of the junction unmatched. The CDR3 sequence is 14 residues long. CDR1 WSHSY and CDR2 SAAADI come from the germline V gene.

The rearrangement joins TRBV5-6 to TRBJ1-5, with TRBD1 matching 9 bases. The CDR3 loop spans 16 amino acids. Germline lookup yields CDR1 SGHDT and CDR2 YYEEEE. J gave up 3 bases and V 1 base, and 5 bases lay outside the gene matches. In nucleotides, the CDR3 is TGTGCCAGCAGCTTGCGGACAGGGGCTTCCAATCAGCCCCAGCATTTT. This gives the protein CASSLRTGASNQPQHF.

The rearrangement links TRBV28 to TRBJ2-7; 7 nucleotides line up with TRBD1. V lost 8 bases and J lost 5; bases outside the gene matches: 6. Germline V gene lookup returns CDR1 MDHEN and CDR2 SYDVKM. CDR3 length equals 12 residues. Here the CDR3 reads CASSDRQDEQYF. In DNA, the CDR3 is TGTGCCAGCTCGGACAGGCAGGACGAGCAGTACTTC.

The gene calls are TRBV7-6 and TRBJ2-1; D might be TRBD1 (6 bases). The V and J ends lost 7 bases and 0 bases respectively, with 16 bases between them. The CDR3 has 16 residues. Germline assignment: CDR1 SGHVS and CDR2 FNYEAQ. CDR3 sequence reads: CASIPLTGSSYNEQFF. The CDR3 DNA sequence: TGTGCCAGCATTCCCCTAACAGGGAGCTCCTACAATGAGCAGTTCTTC.

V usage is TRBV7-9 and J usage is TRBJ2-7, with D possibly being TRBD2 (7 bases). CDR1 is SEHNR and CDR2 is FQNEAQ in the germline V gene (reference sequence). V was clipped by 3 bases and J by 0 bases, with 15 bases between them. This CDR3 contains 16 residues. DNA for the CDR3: TGTGCCAGCAGCTTTCCGGGGGGCAGGCCCTCCTACGAGCAGTACTTC. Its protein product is CASSFPGGRPSYEQYF.

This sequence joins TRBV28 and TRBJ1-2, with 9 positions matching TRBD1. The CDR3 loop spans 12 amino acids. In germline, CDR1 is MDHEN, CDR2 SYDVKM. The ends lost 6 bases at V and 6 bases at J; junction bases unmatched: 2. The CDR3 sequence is CASRTGGNGYTF. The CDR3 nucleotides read TGTGCCAGCAGGACAGGGGGTAATGGCTACACCTTC.

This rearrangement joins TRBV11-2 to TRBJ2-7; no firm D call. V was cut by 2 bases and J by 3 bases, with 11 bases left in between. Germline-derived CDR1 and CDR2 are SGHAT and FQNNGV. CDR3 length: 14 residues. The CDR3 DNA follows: TGTGCCAGCAGCTTAAACGTTGACAACTACGAGCAGTACTTC. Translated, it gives CASSLNVDNYEQYF. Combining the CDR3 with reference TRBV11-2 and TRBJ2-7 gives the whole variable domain EAGVAQSPRYKIIEKRQSVAFWCNPISGHATLYWYQQILGQGPKLLIQFQNNGVVDDSQLPKDRFSAERLKGVDSTLKIQPAKLEDSAVYLCASSLNVDNYEQYFGPGTRLTVT.

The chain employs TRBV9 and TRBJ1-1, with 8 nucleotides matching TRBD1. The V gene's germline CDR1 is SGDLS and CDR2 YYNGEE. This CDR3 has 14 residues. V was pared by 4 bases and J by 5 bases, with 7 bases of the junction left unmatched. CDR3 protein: CASSPRTGLTEAFF. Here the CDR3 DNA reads TGTGCCAGCAGCCCAAGGACAGGGTTAACTGAAGCTTTCTTT.

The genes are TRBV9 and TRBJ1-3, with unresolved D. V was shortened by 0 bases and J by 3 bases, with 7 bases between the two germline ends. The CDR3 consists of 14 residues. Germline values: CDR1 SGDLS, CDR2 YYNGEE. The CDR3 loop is CASSVGGGGNTIYF. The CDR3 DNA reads TGTGCCAGCAGCGTAGGAGGAGGTGGAAACACCATATATTTT.

The DNA of the CDR3 is TGTGCCAGCAGTTACGGCAGGGGCGGCACAGATACGCAGTATTTT. Protein: CASSYGRGGTDTQYF. The V gene is TRBV6-6, the J gene TRBJ2-3, with a possible D match to TRBD1 (6 bases). Germline CDR1 reads MNHNY; CDR2 reads SVGAGI (reference sequence). Trimming removed 2 bases at V and 1 base at J, with 10 bases between. CDR3 length: 15 residues.

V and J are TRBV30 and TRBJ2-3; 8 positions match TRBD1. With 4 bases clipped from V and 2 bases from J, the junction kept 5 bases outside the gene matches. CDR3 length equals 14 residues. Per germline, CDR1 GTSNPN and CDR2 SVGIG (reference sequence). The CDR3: CAWTQDRVTDTQYF. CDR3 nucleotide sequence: TGTGCCTGGACTCAGGACAGGGTCACAGATACGCAGTATTTT.

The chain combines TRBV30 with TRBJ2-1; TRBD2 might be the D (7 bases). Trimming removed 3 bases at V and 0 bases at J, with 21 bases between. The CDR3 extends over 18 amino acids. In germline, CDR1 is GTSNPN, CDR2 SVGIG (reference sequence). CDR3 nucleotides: TGTGCCTGGAGCGTGCGGGGGCTCGGCCTGAGCTCCTACAATGAGCAGTTCTTC. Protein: CAWSVRGLGLSSYNEQFF.

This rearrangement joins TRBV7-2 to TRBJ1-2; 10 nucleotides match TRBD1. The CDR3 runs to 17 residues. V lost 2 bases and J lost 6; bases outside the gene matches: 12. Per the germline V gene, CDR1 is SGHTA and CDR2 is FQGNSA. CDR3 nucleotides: TGTGCCAGCAGCTTAACGAAGACAGGGGGCGGAAGAGATGGCTACACCTTC. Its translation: CASSLTKTGGGRDGYTF.

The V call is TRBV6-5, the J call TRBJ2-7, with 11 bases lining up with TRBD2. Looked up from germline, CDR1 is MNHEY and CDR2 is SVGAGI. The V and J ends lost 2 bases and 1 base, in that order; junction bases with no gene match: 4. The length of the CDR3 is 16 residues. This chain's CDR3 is CASSYDGLAGSYEQYF. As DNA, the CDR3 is TGTGCCAGCAGTTACGACGGACTAGCGGGTTCCTACGAGCAGTACTTC.

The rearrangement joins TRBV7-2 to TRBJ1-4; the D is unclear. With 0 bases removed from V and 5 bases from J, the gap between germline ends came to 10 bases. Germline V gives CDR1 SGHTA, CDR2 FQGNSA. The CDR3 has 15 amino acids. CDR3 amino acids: CASSLAGKANEKLFF. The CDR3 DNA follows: TGTGCCAGCAGCTTAGCGGGCAAGGCGAATGAAAAACTGTTTTTT.

The CDR3 here is CASSTNLRTGEEVNEQFF. CDR3 nucleotide sequence: TGTGCCAGCAGCACCAACCTCCGAACGGGGGAGGAGGTCAATGAGCAGTTCTTC. The chain has TRBV7-9 and TRBJ2-1, with D tentatively TRBD2 (6 bases). Looked up from germline, CDR1 is SEHNR and CDR2 is FQNEAQ (reference sequence). This CDR3 comprises 18 residues. V was cut by 5 bases and J by 6 bases, with 26 bases left in between.

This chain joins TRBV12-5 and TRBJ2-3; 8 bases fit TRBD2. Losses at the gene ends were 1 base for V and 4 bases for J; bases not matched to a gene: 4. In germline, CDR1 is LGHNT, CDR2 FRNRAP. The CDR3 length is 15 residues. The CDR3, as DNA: TGTGCTAGTGGTTTGGACCGGGGGGGCCCAGATACGCAGTATTTT. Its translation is CASGLDRGGPDTQYF.

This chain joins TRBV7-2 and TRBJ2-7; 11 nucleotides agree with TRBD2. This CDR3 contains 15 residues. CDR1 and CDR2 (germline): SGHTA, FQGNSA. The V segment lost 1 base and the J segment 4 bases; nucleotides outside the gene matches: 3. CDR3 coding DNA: TGTGCCAGCAGCTTAGTAGCGGGGGGGCAGTACGAGCAGTACTTC. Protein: CASSLVAGGQYEQYF. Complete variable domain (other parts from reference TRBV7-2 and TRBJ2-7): GAGVSQSPSNKVTEKGKDVELRCDPISGHTALYWYRQSLGQGLEFLIYFQGNSAPDKSGLPSDRFSAERTGGSVSTLTIQRTQQEDSAVYLCASSLVAGGQYEQYFGPGTRLTVT.

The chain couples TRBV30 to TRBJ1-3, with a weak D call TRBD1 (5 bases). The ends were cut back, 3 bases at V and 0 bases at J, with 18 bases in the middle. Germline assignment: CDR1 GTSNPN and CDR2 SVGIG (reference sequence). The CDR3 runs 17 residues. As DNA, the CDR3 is TGTGCCTGGAGAGGAGGGACCACCTTTCGCTCTGGAAACACCATATATTTT. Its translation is CAWRGGTTFRSGNTIYF.

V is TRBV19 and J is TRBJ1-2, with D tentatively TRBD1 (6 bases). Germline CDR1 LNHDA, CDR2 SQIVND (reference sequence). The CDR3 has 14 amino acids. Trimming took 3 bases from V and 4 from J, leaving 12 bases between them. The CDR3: CASSMVQGTYGYTF. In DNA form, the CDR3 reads TGTGCCAGTAGTATGGTACAGGGCACCTATGGCTACACCTTC.

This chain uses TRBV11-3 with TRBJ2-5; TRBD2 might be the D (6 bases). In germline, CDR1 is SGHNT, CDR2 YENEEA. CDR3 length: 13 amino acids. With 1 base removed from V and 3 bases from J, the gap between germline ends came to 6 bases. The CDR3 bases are TGTGCCAGCAGCTTAGGGGGGGAAGAGACCCAGTACTTC. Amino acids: CASSLGGEETQYF.